This T cell receptor (beta chain) is from a study of technical replicates of blood from four donors. V shed 0 bases and J shed 9 bases, with 6 bases lying between them. The V gene's germline CDR1 is GTSNPN and CDR2 SVGIG (reference sequence). The CDR3 sequence is 11 residues long. The protocol was immunoSEQ multiplex PCR, while the TCRdb copy is restricted to in-frame clones and leaves out a portion. The table lists 70,000 to 95,000 clones, approximately 96% of them singletons. This TCR was sampled from a human donor in good health. The V call is TRBV30, the J call TRBJ2-1; D is unclear. Sequences were obtained from T cells isolated from PBMCs. CDR3 protein: CAWSVSGEQFF. DNA for the CDR3: TGTGCCTGGAGTGTCTCGGGTGAGCAGTTCTTC.